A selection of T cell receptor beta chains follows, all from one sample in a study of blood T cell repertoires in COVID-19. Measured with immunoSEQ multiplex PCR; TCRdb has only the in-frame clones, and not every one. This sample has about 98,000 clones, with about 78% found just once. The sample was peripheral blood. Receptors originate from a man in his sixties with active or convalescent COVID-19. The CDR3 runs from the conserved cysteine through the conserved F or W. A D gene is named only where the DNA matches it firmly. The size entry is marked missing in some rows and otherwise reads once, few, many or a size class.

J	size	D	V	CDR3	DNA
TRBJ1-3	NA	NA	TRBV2	CAGGRSSGNTIYF	TGTGCCGGAGGCAGGAGCTCTGGAAACACCATATATTTT
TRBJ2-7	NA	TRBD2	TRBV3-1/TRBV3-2	CASSQDFGQRTSGTYEQYF	TGTGCCAGCAGCCAAGATTTCGGACAACGGACTAGCGGAACCTACGAGCAGTACTTC
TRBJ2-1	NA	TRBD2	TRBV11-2	CASRRTSGYNEQFF	TGTGCCAGCAGGAGAACTAGCGGTTACAATGAGCAGTTCTTC
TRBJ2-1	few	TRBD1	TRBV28	CASSSGGQGVQFF	TGTGCCAGCAGCTCTGGGGGCCAGGGGGTTCAGTTCTTC
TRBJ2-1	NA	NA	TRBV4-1	CASSQVDLASYNEQFF	TGCGCCAGCAGCCAAGTAGATCTAGCGAGCTACAATGAGCAGTTCTTC
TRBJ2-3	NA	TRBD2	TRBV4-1	CASSQPTSGGPDTQYF	TGCGCCAGCAGCCAACCGACTAGCGGTGGTCCAGATACGCAGTATTTT
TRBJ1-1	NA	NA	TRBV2	CASSGMASWLNTEAFF	TGTGCCAGCAGTGGTATGGCCAGTTGGTTGAACACTGAAGCTTTCTTT
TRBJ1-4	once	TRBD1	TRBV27	CASSLWTGADEKLFF	TGTGCCAGCAGTTTATGGACAGGGGCGGATGAAAAACTGTTTTTT
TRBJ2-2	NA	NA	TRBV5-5	CASTPAGLGTGELFF	TGTGCCAGCACCCCGGCGGGCTTGGGGACCGGGGAGCTGTTTTTT
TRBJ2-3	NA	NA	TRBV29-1	CSVVELSGRADTQYF	TGCAGCGTTGTAGAGCTATCTGGCAGGGCAGATACGCAGTATTTT
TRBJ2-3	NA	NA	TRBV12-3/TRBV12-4	CASSTADTDTQYF	TGTGCCAGCAGTACCGCAGACACAGATACGCAGTATTTT
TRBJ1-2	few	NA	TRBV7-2	CASSTYDTSGGYTF	TGTGCCAGCAGCACCTACGATACATCAGGGGGCTACACCTTC
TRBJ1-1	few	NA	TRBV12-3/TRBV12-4	CASSFSVWTEAFF	TGTGCCAGCAGTTTCTCGGTATGGACTGAAGCTTTCTTT
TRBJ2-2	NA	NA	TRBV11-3	CASSDDRIVNRAGELFF	TGTGCCAGCAGCGACGACAGGATAGTCAACCGCGCCGGGGAGCTGTTTTTT
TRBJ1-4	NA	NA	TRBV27	CASSLFSGRDEKLFF	TGTGCCAGCAGTTTATTCTCAGGCAGGGATGAAAAACTGTTTTTT
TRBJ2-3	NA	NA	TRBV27	CASSFQRTDTQYF	TGTGCCAGCAGTTTCCAGAGGACAGATACGCAGTATTTT
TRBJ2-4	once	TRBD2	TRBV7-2	CASSLSGVLAKNIQYF	TGTGCCAGCAGCCTTAGCGGGGTTCTAGCCAAAAACATTCAGTACTTC
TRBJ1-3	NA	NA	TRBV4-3	CASSQDRAGGNTIYF	TGCGCCAGCAGCCAAGATCGGGCAGGGGGAAACACCATATATTTT
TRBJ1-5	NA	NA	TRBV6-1	CASSETQGWQPQHF	TGTGCCAGCAGTGAAACCCAGGGGTGGCAGCCCCAGCATTTT